This is a list of T cell receptor beta chains from one sample in a study of radiotherapy plus CTLA-4 blockade in lung cancer. Sequencing used immunoSEQ multiplex PCR; TCRdb keeps in-frame clones, though not all of them. The data contain tens of thousands of clones, 75% of them singletons. Sequencing was performed on peripheral blood, taken from a patient treated with radiotherapy plus ipilimumab. The source is a human donor with non-small cell lung cancer that progressed on radiotherapy plus ipilimumab. Each CDR3 is given without its conserved first and last residue. D genes are given only for firm matches.

TRBJ2-3 TRBV5-1 NA ASSLRDRPDTQY
TRBJ2-3 TRBV5-8 NA ASSLDRTDYVGTDTQY
TRBJ2-1 TRBV28 TRBD2 ASSLLGAGGPLRQF
TRBJ2-7 TRBV14 NA ASSQGRGEQY
TRBJ2-7 TRBV28 NA ASSWDTYSYEQY
TRBJ1-1 TRBV19 NA ASGDTEAF
TRBJ2-7 TRBV6-5 TRBD2 ASSTRASGIYEQY
TRBJ1-2 TRBV30 NA AWSPTRDRTSYGYT
TRBJ2-6 TRBV18 TRBD2 ASSPTTSGLTSGANVLT
TRBJ2-5 TRBV6-6 TRBD1 ASSYSGQGRETQY
TRBJ2-7 TRBV9 TRBD1 ASDSKKGTESSYEQY
TRBJ1-2 TRBV28 NA ASSLRLYGYT
TRBJ2-2 TRBV9 NA ASSVRTPGDGELF
TRBJ1-5 TRBV7-9 TRBD1 ASSSDVEQGDNQPQH
TRBJ2-2 TRBV4-1 TRBD2 ASSQWGGNTGELF
TRBJ2-7 TRBV29-1 TRBD1 SVVPDRGGSYEQY
TRBJ2-2 TRBV7-2 TRBD2 AKLAGDTGELF